These 8 T cell receptor beta chains came from one sample sequenced in a study of blood T cell repertoires in COVID-19. Data came from immunoSEQ multiplex PCR; TCRdb stores just in-frame clones and leaves some out. Of about 180,000 clones listed, under 85% were seen once; the top ten hold 6% to 8.5%. The sample consisted of peripheral blood. Source of these receptors: a woman in her seventies with COVID-19, enrolled during active disease.

The rearrangement links TRBV28 to TRBJ2-4; tentative D call: TRBD2 (7 bases). CDR1 MDHEN and CDR2 SYDVKM come from the germline V gene. The CDR3 has 13 amino acids. The germline V and J ends were trimmed by 7 bases and 8 bases, with 15 bases remaining between them. The CDR3 is CASTSGGRDIQYF. The CDR3 coding sequence is TGTGCCAGCACCTCGGGGGGCCGCGACATTCAGTACTTC.

The sample holds one count of this clone. V and J are TRBV18 and TRBJ1-4, with D possibly TRBD1 on 6 matching bases. Germline-derived CDR1 and CDR2 are KGHSH and LQKENI. V gave up 1 base and J gave up 8 bases, with 14 bases separating them. The CDR3 consists of 15 residues. CDR3 sequence (DNA): TGTGCCAGCTCACCACTGGACAGTCCGGGAGAAAAACTGTTTTTT. Protein: CASSPLDSPGEKLFF.

The rearrangement links TRBV4-3 to TRBJ1-1; D is uncertain. This CDR3 region has 15 residues. V was pared by 0 bases and J by 1 base, with 9 bases between. Germline-derived CDR1 and CDR2 are LGHNA and YSLEER. Here the CDR3 reads CASSQDLGGNTEAFF. The CDR3 DNA reads TGCGCCAGCAGCCAAGATCTGGGAGGGAACACTGAAGCTTTCTTT.

This chain connects TRBV19 to TRBJ2-3; TRBD2 agrees at 8 bases. CDR1 and CDR2 from the germline V gene are LNHDA and SQIVND (reference sequence). The CDR3 is 17 amino acids. Trimming at V came to 5 bases and at J to 1 base, leaving 11 bases not matched to a gene. The DNA of the CDR3 is TGTGCCAGTAGTCCCCGGTCTGGACTAGCCCGCACAGATACGCAGTATTTT. Its translation: CASSPRSGLARTDTQYF.

The chain carries TRBV28 and TRBJ2-5; 7 bases match TRBD2. The V segment lost 8 bases and the J segment 0 bases; nucleotides outside the gene matches: 9. The CDR3 runs 15 residues. Per germline, CDR1 MDHEN and CDR2 SYDVKM. The CDR3 sequence: CASHPAGKYQETQYF. The DNA of the CDR3 is TGTGCCAGCCACCCAGCGGGAAAGTACCAAGAGACCCAGTACTTC.

The CDR3 region is CATSQDRGGTQYF. In DNA form, the CDR3 reads TGTGCCACCAGTCAGGACAGGGGTGGGACCCAGTACTTC. The V and J genes are TRBV24-1 and TRBJ2-5; 9 bases align to TRBD1. This CDR3 has 13 residues. Germline CDR1 is KGHDR and CDR2 is SFDVKD. The trim removed 6 bases at V and 7 bases at J, leaving 5 bases unmatched.

The rearrangement links TRBV11-3 to TRBJ2-1; 7 bases match TRBD2. CDR1 and CDR2 (germline): SGHNT, YENEEA. With V trimmed by 3 bases and J by 3 bases, 5 bases remained unmatched. The CDR3 totals 15 residues. CDR3 sequence (DNA): TGTGCCAGCAGCTTCACTAGCGCGAACTACAATGAGCAGTTCTTC. Amino acids: CASSFTSANYNEQFF. Full variable domain (outside the CDR3, taken from reference TRBV11-3 and TRBJ2-1): EAGVVQSPRYKIIEKKQPVAFWCNPISGHNTLYWYLQNLGQGPELLIRYENEEAVDDSQLPKDRFSAERLKGVDSTLKIQPAELGDSAVYLCASSFTSANYNEQFFGPGTRLTVL.

This sequence joins TRBV4-1 and TRBJ2-2, with 10 nucleotides matching TRBD2. Losses at the gene ends were 4 bases for V and 5 bases for J; bases not matched to a gene: 7. The CDR3 has 16 residues. Per germline, CDR1 MGHRA and CDR2 YSYEKL. This CDR3 is CASSRESSGRTGELFF. The CDR3, as DNA: TGCGCCAGCAGCCGAGAAAGTAGCGGGAGGACCGGGGAGCTGTTTTTT.